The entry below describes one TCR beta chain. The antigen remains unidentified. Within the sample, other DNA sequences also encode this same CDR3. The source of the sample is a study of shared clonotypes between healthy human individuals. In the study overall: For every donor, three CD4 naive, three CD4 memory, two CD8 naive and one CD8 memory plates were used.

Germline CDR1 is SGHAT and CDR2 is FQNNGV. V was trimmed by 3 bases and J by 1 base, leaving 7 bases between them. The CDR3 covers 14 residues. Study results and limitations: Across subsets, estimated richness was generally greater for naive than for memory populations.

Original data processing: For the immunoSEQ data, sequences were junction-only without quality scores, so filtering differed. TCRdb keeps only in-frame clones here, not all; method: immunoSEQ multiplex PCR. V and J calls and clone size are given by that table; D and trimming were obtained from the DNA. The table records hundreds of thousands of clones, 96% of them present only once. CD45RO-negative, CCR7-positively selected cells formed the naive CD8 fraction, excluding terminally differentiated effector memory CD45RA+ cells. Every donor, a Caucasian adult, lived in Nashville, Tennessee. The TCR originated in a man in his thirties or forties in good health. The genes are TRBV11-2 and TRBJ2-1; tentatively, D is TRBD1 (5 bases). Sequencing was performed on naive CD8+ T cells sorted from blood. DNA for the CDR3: TGTGCCAGCAGCTTGCAGGGTTCCTACAATGAGCAGTTCTTC. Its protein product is CASSLQGSYNEQFF.